Below are 6 T cell receptor beta chains sequenced from a single sample in a study of T cells after posttransplantation cyclophosphamide. This table comes from immunoSEQ multiplex PCR, and its TCRdb copy is limited to in-frame clones, with some not included. Singletons are absent from the sample, which has about 30,000 clones. Sample: PBMCs. The receptors were gathered from a woman in her thirties in good health and a related stem cell transplant donor.

This clone was seen at least ten times. This sequence joins TRBV12-5 and TRBJ1-5; D might be TRBD1 (5 bases). This CDR3 has 15 amino acids. V was trimmed by 2 bases and J by 5 bases, leaving 13 bases between them. From germline, CDR1 is LGHNT and CDR2 FRNRAP. The CDR3 bases are TGTGCTAGTGGTTTGCAAAGCCAGGGTTATCAGCCCCAGCATTTT. It translates to CASGLQSQGYQPQHF.

This clone showed up many times. For the CDR3, the DNA is TGTGCCAGCAGGACAGGGACAGGGGGCGTGGAGACCCAGTACTTC. The encoded protein is CASRTGTGGVETQYF. J is TRBJ2-5 and V is TRBV6-2 or TRBV6-3; TRBD1 matches at 12 bases. V shed 6 bases, J shed 5 bases, and the junction held 7 bases outside the gene matches. Per the germline V gene, CDR1 is MNHEY and CDR2 is SVGEGT. CDR3 length: 15 amino acids.

This clone has a handful of counts. The chain combines TRBV15 with TRBJ1-5; possible D gene TRBD1, 5 bases. The V gene's germline CDR1 is LNHNV and CDR2 YYDKDF (reference sequence). The CDR3 extends over 17 amino acids. V lost 4 bases to trimming and J lost 5 bases, with 21 bases between them. This CDR3 is CATSNLRGSIDYQPQHF. Written as DNA, the CDR3 is TGTGCCACCAGCAATCTCCGGGGGTCCATCGACTATCAGCCCCAGCATTTT.

This clone occurred many times. The chain has TRBV5-1 and TRBJ2-1; 8 nucleotides line up with TRBD2. The J segment lost 5 bases and the V segment lost 7 bases, leaving 8 bases of the junction unmatched. The germline V gene encodes CDR1 SGHRS and CDR2 YFSETQ. The CDR3 totals 14 residues. This CDR3 reads CASDERGQNNEQFF. CDR3 nucleotide sequence: TGCGCCAGCGACGAGCGGGGGCAAAACAATGAGCAGTTCTTC.

V is TRBV29-1 and J is TRBJ2-3, with 7 bases that match TRBD1. Germline CDR1 reads SQVTM; CDR2 reads ANQGSEA. V dropped 2 bases and J dropped 0; count of bases not matched to a gene: 5. The CDR3 is 15 amino acids. The CDR3, as DNA: TGCAGCGTTGAAACGGACAGGTTTAGCACAGATACGCAGTATTTT. As protein: CSVETDRFSTDTQYF.

This clone was observed many times. The CDR3, as DNA: TGTGCCAGCAGTCCATTGGACAGGCTTTTTGGAGAGCAGTACTTC. It is translated as CASSPLDRLFGEQYF. The chain couples TRBV27 to TRBJ2-7, with 7 bases lining up with TRBD1. From germline, CDR1 is MNHEY and CDR2 SMNVEV (reference sequence). V lost 5 bases to trimming and J lost 7 bases; unmatched junction nucleotides: 14. The CDR3 contains 15 residues.